This T cell receptor beta chain was sequenced for a study of tumor-infiltrating lymphocytes in primary liver carcinoma. General observations from the study: Tumors reached a significantly greater top-250-clone fraction than blood did (p = 0.039). It was observed that only about 7.5-24% of the top clones appeared in every one of the five tumor regions.

Details on this clonotype: The target antigen is unknown. At one of its ends the junction is not consistent with the germline gene, which may arise from a read error.

Making TCR beta cDNA involved roughly 0.55 ug total RNA and a constant-region primer. Three nested multiplex PCR rounds, a slightly modified ARM-PCR method, built the TCR beta libraries. Investigators reported that the first two PCR rounds, at 9 to 11 cycles each, used TRBV1-TRBV30 forward primers with a C-beta reverse primer. TCRdb re-derived calls from the multiplex PCR reads in MiXCR, one entry per CDR3 protein. Of 100,000 or so distinct CDR3 sequences in the sample, roughly 80% were seen once. Taking roughly 20-32 mg of unsorted bulk tissue, the authors co-extracted RNA and DNA. Resecting the tumor surgically was how the patients' primary liver carcinoma was treated. These patients lived with chronic HBV infection and had never been treated. This CDR3 is 12 amino acids long. The germline gives CDR1 MNHNY, CDR2 SVGAGI (reference sequence).

Sequencing used liver tumor tissue from sampling region 3. Noted subset: tumor region T3, left-lateral pole. The V call is TRBV6-6, the J call TRBJ2-5; D is undetermined. The TCR originated in a man aged 40-49 years with primary liver carcinoma and hepatitis B virus infection. The CDR3 sequence: CANSPVAEIQYF. The CDR3 nucleotides are TGTGCCAACAGCCCTGTCGCGGAGATCCAGTACTTC.